Listed below are T cell receptor beta chains from one sample, sequenced in a study of vaccination effects on CD4 cells after COVID-19. Clones were read by immunoSEQ multiplex PCR, and TCRdb kept only the in-frame ones, dropping some. The data hold some 14,000 clones, with around 75% observed a single time. These receptors' antigens are unknown. The material was CD4+ T cells from PBMCs cultured with HCoV-NL63 spike peptides, obtained after COVID-19 vaccination. The receptors derive from a human donor who had a prior SARS-CoV-2 infection. Both conserved end residues are part of each CDR3. Size tells how often a clone was seen (once, few, many) or the class of an expanded clone, and some rows leave it out.

clone_size j_call v_call cdr3_aa
. TRBJ1-5 TRBV12-3/TRBV12-4 CASRNSNQPQHF
. TRBJ2-5 TRBV6-5 CASSYSPNLLTQYF
. TRBJ2-4 TRBV10-3 CAISLGGRGKNIQYF
. TRBJ2-3 TRBV9 CASSPSFSASRHRRQYF
. TRBJ2-1 TRBV3-1/TRBV3-2 CASSQDLLEEFRNEQFF
. TRBJ1-2 TRBV10-3 CAISEYLSQGLGYTF
. TRBJ2-5 TRBV6-1 CASSEMKMAQETQYF
. TRBJ1-4 TRBV6-1 CASSDGRGSAAATNEKLFF
. TRBJ2-7 TRBV18 CASSPGTGNEQYF
once TRBJ1-2 TRBV23-1 CASSLRGGVEDGYTF
. TRBJ1-2 TRBV19 CASNSFGRRVNYGYTF
. TRBJ1-1 TRBV4-2 CASSKEIRAGNTEAFF
. TRBJ1-3 TRBV18 CASSPRQVLSGNTIYF
. TRBJ2-5 TRBV18 CASSTDQGTIETQYF
few TRBJ2-7 TRBV7-8 CASSFYRIPLAGGGYEQYF
. TRBJ2-7 TRBV6-5 CASSYNSGGPEQYF
. TRBJ2-5 TRBV7-3 CASSPGGFGETQYF
few TRBJ2-3 TRBV6-5 CASSTALSLLKSQYF
. TRBJ1-5 TRBV30 CAWSERGNQPQHF
. TRBJ1-2 TRBV4-1 CASSPLSYYGYTF
. TRBJ2-3 TRBV7-9 CASSLVGISADTQYF
. TRBJ1-2 TRBV4-3 CASSQDREAIYHGYTF
. TRBJ2-5 TRBV10-2 CASSDPTRGAETQYF
. TRBJ2-1 TRBV4-3 CASSLNGGSYNEQFF
medium-sized TRBJ1-4 TRBV3-1/TRBV3-2 CASSQGWGGIEKLFF
few TRBJ1-4 TRBV3-1/TRBV3-2 CASSPRTGGDEKLFF
. TRBJ1-4 TRBV4-1 CASSQRLNKQGARTNEKLFF
. TRBJ1-5 TRBV4-1 CASSLRTGNLRNQPQHF
. TRBJ2-1 TRBV7-6 CASSLGAGLDSNEQFF
few TRBJ1-6 TRBV6-5 CASSYSSGQGSPLHF
. TRBJ1-1 TRBV30 CAWSPDRGTYTTPPEAFF
. TRBJ2-3 TRBV2 CASSERGVGDTQYF
. TRBJ1-1 TRBV6-5 CASRRTGEAFF
. TRBJ2-5 TRBV5-1 CASSLGGAGQETQYF
once TRBJ1-5 TRBV4-2 CASSQESGWGGNQPQHF
. TRBJ2-3 TRBV14 CASSQEFTVTDTQYF